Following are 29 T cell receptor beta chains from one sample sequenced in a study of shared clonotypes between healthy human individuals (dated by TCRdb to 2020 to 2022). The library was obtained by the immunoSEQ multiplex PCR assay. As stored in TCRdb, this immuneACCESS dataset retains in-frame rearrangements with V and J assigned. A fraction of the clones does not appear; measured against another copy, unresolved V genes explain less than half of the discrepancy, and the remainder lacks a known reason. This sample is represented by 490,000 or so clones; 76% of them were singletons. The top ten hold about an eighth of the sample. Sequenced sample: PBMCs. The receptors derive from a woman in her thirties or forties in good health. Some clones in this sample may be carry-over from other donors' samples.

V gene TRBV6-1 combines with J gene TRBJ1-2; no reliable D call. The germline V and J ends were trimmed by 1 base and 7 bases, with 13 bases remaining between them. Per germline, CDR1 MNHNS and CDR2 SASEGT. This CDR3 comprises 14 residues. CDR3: CASSEVEAASGYTF. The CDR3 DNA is TGTGCCAGCAGTGAAGTGGAGGCAGCGAGTGGCTACACCTTC.

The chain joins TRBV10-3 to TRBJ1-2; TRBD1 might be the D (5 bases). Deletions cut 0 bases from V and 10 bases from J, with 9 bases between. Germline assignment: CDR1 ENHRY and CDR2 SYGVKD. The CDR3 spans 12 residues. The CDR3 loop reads CAISESGGAYTF. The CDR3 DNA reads TGTGCCATCAGTGAGTCAGGAGGGGCCTACACCTTC.

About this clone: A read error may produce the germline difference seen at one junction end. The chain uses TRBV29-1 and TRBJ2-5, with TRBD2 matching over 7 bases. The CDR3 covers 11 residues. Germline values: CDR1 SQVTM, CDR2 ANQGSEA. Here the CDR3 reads CSVEESGLVDF. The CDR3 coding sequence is TGCAGCGTTGAAGAGTCCGGACTAGTTGACTTC. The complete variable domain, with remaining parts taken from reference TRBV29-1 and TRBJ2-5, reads SAVISQKPSRDICQRGTSLTIQCQVDSQVTMMFWYRQQPGQSLTLIATANQGSEATYESGFVIDKFPISRPNLTFSTLTVSNMSPEDSSIYLCSVEESGLVDFGPGTRLLVL.

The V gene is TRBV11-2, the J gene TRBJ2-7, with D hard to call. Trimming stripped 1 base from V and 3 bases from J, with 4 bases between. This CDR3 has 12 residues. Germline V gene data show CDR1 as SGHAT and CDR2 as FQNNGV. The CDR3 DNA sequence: TGTGCCAGCAGCTTAGGTAACTACGAGCAGTACTTC. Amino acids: CASSLGNYEQYF.

DNA for the CDR3: TGTGCCAGCGATAACAGGGGACATGACATTCAGTACTTC. It specifies CASDNRGHDIQYF. V and J are TRBV28 and TRBJ2-4, with 7 nucleotides matching TRBD1. CDR3 length: 13 residues. Trimming removed 8 bases from V and 8 bases from J; junction bases left unmatched: 9. Germline CDR1 reads MDHEN; CDR2 reads SYDVKM.

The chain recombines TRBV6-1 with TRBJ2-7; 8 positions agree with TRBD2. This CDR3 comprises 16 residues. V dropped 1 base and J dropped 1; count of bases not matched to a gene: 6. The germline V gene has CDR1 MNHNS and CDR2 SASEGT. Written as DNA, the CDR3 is TGTGCCAGCAGTGAAGAACTCGGGGGGGGATCCTACGAGCAGTACTTC. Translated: CASSEELGGGSYEQYF.

The CDR3 spells CAISGGTGYPQETQYF. The CDR3 DNA reads as TGTGCCATCAGTGGGGGGACAGGGTACCCACAAGAGACCCAGTACTTC. This chain joins TRBV10-3 and TRBJ2-5; 9 positions agree with TRBD1. Germline CDR1 and CDR2: ENHRY and SYGVKD. The V segment lost 4 bases and the J segment 2 bases; nucleotides outside the gene matches: 8. CDR3 size: 16 residues.

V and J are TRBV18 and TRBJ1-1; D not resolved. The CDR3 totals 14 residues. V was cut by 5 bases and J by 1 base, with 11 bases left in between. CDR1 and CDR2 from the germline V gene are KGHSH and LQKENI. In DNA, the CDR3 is TGTGCCAGCTCATCAACCGAGGGGAACACTGAAGCTTTCTTT. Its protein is CASSSTEGNTEAFF.

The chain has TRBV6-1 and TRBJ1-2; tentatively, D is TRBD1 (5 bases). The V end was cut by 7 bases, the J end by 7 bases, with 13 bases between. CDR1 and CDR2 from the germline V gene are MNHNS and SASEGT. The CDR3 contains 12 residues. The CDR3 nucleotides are TGTGCCAGCAAAAGGGGAGTTGGTGGCTACACCTTC. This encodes CASKRGVGGYTF.

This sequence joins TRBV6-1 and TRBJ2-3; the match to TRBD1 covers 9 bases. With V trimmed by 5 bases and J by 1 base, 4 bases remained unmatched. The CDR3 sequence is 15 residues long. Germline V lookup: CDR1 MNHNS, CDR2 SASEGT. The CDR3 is CASSWTGEGTDTQYF. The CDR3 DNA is TGTGCCAGCAGTTGGACAGGGGAAGGCACAGATACGCAGTATTTT.

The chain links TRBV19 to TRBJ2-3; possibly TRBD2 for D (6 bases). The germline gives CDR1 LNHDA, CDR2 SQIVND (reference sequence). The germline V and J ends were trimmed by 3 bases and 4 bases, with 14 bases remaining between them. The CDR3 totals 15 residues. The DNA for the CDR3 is TGTGCCAGTAGTATTGCTGCGGGGACTTCAGATACGCAGTATTTT. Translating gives CASSIAAGTSDTQYF.

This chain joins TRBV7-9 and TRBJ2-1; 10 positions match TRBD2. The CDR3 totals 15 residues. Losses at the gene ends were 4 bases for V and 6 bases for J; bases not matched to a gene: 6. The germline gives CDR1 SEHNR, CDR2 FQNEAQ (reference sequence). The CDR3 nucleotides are TGTGCCAGCAGCTACGGGACTAGCGACGGCAATGAGCAGTTCTTC. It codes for CASSYGTSDGNEQFF. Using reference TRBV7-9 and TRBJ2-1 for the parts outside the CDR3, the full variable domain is DTGVSQNPRHKITKRGQNVTFRCDPISEHNRLYWYRQTLGQGPEFLTYFQNEAQLEKSRLLSDRFSAERPKGSFSTLEIQRTEQGDSAMYLCASSYGTSDGNEQFFGPGTRLTVL.

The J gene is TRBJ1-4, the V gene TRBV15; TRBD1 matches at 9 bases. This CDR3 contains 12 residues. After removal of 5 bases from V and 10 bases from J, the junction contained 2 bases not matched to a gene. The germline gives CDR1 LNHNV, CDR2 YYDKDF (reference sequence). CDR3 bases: TGTGCCACCAGCCTGACAGGGGGAAAACTGTTTTTT. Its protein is CATSLTGGKLFF.

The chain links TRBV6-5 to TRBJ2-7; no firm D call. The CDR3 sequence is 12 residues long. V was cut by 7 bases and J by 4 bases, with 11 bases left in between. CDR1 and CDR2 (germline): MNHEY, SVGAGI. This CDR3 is CASTGNKYEQYF. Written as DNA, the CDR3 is TGTGCCAGCACCGGCAACAAATACGAGCAGTACTTC.

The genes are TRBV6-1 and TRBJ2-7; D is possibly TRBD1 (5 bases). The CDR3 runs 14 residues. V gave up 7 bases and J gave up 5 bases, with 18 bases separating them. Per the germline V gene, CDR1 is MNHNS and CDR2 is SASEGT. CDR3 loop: CASMMAGRFDEQYF. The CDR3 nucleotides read TGTGCCAGCATGATGGCAGGGCGTTTCGACGAGCAGTACTTC.

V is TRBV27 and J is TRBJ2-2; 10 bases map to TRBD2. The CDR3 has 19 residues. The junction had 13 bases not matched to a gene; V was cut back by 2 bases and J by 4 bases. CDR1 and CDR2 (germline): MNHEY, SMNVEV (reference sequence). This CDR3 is CASSLVAGGPGSGTGELFF. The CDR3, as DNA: TGTGCCAGCAGTTTAGTAGCGGGAGGTCCTGGGTCGGGCACCGGGGAGCTGTTTTTT.

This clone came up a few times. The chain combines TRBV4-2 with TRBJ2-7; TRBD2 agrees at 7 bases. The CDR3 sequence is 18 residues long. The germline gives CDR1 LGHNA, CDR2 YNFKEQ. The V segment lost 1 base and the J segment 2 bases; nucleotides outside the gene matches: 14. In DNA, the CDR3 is TGTGCCAGCAGCCAAGGGTCGGACCCGGCGGGAGCTCCCTACGAGCAGTACTTC. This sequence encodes CASSQGSDPAGAPYEQYF.

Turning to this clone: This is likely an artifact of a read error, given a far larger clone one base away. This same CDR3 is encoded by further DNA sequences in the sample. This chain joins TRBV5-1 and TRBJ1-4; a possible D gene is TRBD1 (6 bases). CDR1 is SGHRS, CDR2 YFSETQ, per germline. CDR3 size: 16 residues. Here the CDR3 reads CASSLRTAATNEKLFF. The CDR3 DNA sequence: TGCGCCAGCAGCTTGAGGACAGCAGCAACTAATGAAAAACTGTTTTTC.

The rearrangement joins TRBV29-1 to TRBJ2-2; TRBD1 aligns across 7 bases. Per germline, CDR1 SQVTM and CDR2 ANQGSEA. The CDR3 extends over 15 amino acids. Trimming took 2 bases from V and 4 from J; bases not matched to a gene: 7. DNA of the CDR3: TGCAGCGTTGAACTTTGGACAGGCATCACCGGGGAGCTGTTTTTT. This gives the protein CSVELWTGITGELFF.

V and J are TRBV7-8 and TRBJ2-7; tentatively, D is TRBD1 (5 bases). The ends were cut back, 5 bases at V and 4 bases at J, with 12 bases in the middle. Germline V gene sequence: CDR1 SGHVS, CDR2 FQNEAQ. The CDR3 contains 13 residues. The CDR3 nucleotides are TGTGCCAGCAGCCCCAGGACATTTTACGAGCAGTACTTC. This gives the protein CASSPRTFYEQYF.

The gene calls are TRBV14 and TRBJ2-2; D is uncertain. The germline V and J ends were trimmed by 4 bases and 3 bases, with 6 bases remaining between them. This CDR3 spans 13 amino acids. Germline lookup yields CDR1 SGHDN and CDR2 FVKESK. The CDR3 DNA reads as TGTGCCAGCAGCCGGACGGACACCGGGGAGCTGTTTTTT. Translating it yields CASSRTDTGELFF.

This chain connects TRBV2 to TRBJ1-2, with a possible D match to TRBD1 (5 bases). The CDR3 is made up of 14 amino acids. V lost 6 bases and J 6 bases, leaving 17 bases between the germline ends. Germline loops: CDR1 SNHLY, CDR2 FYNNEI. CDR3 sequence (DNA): TGTGCCAGCAGGATCAGGGTGGGACCCGATGGCTACACCTTC. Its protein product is CASRIRVGPDGYTF.

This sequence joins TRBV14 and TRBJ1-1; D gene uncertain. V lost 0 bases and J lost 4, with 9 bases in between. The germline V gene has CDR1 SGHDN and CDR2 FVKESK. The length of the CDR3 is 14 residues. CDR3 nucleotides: TGTGCCAGCAGCCAAGAGTTGAGGACCACTGAAGCTTTCTTT. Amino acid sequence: CASSQELRTTEAFF.

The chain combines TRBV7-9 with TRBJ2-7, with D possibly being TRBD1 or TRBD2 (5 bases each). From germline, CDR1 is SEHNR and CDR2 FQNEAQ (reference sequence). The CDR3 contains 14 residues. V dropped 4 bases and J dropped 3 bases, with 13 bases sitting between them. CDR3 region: CASSYVGERYEQYF. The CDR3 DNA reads TGTGCCAGCAGCTACGTGGGGGAGCGCTACGAGCAGTACTTC.

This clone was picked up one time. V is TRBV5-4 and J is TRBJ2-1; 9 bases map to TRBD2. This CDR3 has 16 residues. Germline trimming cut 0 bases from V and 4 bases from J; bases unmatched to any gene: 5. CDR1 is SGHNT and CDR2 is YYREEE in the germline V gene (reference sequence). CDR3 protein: CASSLGGSGSYNEQFF. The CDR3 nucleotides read TGTGCCAGCAGCTTGGGGGGTAGCGGGAGTTACAATGAGCAGTTCTTC.

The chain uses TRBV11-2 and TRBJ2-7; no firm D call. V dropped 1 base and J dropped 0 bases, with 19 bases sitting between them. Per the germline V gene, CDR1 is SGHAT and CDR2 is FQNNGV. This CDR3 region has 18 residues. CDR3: CASSLVSSWLRSSYEQYF. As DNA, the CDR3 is TGTGCCAGCAGCTTAGTTTCTAGTTGGTTAAGGAGCTCCTACGAGCAGTACTTC.

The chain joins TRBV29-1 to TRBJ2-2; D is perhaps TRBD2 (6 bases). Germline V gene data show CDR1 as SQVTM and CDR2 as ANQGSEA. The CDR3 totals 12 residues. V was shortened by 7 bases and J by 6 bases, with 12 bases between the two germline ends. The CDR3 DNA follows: TGCAGCGCCCGACTAGTCGCCGGGGAGCTGTTTTTT. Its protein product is CSARLVAGELFF.

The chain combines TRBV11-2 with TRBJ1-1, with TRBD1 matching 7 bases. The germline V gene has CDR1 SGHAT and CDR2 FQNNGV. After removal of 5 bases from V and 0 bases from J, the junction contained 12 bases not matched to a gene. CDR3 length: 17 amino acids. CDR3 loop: CASSPIRPDRVNTEAFF. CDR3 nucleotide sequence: TGTGCCAGCAGCCCCATTAGGCCTGACAGGGTGAACACTGAAGCTTTCTTT.

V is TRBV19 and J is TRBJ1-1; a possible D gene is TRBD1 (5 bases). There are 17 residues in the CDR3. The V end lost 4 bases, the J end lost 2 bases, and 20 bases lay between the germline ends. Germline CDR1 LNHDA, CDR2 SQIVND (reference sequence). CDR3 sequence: CASSKGPGTDANTEAFF. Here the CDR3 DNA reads TGTGCCAGTAGTAAGGGACCCGGGACGGATGCAAACACTGAAGCTTTCTTT.